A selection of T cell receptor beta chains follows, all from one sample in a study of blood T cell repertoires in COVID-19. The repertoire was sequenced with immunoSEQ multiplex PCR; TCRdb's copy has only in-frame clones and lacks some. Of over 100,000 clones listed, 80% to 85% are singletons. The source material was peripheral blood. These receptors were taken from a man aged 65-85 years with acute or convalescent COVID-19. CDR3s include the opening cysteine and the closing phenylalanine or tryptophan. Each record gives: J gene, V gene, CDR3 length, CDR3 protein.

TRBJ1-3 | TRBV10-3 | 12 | CAAKESGNTIYF
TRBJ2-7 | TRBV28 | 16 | CASSSGASGRHYEQYF
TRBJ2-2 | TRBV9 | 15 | CASSVVGEPTGELFF
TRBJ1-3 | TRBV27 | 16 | CASSSGQGKAGNTIYF
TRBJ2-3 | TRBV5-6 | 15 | CASLGASGSSDTQYF
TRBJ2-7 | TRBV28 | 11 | CASTDRYEQYF
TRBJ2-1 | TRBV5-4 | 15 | CASSHSGRSYNEQFF
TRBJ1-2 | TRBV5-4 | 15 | CASSLNRGPMGGYTF
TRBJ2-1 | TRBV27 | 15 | CASTTSGRVYNEQFF
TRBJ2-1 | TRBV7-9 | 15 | CASSHYGQGKAEQFF
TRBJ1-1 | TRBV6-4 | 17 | CASRPTGTGAMNTEAFF
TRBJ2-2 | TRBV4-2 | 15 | CASSPTAVVTGELFF
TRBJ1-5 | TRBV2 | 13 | CASSGQGNQPQHF
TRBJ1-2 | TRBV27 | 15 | CASSRTGWGDYGYTF
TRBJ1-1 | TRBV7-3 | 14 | CASRIQGMNTEAFF
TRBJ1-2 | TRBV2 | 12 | CASRGPSRGYTF
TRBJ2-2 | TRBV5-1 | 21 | CASSWEGQLRLAGDRTGELFF
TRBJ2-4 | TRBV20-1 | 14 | CSASGTGAKNIQYF
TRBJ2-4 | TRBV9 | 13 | CASSVAGKNIQYF
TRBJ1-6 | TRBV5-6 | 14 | CASSSRVRNSPLHF
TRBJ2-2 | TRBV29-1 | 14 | CSATRTANTGELFF
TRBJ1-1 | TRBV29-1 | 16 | CSVEAGTGGADTEAFF
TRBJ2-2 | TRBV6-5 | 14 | CASNAGVDAGELFF
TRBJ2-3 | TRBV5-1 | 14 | CASSPGGNGDTQYF
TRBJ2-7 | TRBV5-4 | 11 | CASSNRDEQYF
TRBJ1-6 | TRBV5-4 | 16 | CASSSGGSSYNSPLHF
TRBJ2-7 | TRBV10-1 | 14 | CASSESLGTDEQYF
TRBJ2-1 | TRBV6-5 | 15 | CASSYAGGSYNEQFF
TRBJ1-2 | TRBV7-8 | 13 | CASSLSTGYGYTF
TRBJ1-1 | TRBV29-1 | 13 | CSVRDRGKTEAFF
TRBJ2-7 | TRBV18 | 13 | CASSNGLSYEQYF
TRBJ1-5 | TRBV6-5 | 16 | CASSYGSPAEGQPQHF
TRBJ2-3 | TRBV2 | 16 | CASSDLALGSTDTQYF
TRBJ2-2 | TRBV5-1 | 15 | CASSLGLADTGELFF
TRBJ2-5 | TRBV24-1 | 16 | CATSDPGGGLQETQYF
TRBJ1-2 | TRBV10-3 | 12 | CAISYTDYGYTF
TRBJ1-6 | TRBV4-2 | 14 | CASSQGQVYSPLHF
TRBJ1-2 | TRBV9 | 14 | CASSVVEGAHGYTF
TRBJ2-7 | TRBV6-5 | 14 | CASSYFGQGYEQYF
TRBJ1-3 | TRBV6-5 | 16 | CASSYSKPGGGNTIYF
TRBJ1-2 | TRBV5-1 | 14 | CASSQQGEDYGYTF
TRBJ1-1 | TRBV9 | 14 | CASSVDAGNTEAFF
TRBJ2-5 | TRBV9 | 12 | CASSVGEETQYF
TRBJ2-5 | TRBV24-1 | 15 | CATSGGQGAGETQYF
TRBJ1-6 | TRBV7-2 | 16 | CASRSKPGQGDSPLHF
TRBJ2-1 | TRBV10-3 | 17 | CAITPWRTGDNRNEQFF
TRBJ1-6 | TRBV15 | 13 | CATSKEYNSPLHF
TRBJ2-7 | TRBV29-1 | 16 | CSVDIGRTGSSYEQYF
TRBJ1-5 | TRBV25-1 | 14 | CASSEAGRNQPQHF
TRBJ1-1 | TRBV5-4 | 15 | CASSSSGLSNTEAFF
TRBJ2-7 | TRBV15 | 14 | CATSRDLGGYEQYF
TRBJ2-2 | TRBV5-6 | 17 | CASSLTASGRTPVELFF
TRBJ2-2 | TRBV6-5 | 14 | CASIPPGGTGELFF
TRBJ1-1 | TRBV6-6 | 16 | CASRPGQGAMYTEAFF
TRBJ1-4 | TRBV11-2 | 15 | CASSLVRGRVEKLFF